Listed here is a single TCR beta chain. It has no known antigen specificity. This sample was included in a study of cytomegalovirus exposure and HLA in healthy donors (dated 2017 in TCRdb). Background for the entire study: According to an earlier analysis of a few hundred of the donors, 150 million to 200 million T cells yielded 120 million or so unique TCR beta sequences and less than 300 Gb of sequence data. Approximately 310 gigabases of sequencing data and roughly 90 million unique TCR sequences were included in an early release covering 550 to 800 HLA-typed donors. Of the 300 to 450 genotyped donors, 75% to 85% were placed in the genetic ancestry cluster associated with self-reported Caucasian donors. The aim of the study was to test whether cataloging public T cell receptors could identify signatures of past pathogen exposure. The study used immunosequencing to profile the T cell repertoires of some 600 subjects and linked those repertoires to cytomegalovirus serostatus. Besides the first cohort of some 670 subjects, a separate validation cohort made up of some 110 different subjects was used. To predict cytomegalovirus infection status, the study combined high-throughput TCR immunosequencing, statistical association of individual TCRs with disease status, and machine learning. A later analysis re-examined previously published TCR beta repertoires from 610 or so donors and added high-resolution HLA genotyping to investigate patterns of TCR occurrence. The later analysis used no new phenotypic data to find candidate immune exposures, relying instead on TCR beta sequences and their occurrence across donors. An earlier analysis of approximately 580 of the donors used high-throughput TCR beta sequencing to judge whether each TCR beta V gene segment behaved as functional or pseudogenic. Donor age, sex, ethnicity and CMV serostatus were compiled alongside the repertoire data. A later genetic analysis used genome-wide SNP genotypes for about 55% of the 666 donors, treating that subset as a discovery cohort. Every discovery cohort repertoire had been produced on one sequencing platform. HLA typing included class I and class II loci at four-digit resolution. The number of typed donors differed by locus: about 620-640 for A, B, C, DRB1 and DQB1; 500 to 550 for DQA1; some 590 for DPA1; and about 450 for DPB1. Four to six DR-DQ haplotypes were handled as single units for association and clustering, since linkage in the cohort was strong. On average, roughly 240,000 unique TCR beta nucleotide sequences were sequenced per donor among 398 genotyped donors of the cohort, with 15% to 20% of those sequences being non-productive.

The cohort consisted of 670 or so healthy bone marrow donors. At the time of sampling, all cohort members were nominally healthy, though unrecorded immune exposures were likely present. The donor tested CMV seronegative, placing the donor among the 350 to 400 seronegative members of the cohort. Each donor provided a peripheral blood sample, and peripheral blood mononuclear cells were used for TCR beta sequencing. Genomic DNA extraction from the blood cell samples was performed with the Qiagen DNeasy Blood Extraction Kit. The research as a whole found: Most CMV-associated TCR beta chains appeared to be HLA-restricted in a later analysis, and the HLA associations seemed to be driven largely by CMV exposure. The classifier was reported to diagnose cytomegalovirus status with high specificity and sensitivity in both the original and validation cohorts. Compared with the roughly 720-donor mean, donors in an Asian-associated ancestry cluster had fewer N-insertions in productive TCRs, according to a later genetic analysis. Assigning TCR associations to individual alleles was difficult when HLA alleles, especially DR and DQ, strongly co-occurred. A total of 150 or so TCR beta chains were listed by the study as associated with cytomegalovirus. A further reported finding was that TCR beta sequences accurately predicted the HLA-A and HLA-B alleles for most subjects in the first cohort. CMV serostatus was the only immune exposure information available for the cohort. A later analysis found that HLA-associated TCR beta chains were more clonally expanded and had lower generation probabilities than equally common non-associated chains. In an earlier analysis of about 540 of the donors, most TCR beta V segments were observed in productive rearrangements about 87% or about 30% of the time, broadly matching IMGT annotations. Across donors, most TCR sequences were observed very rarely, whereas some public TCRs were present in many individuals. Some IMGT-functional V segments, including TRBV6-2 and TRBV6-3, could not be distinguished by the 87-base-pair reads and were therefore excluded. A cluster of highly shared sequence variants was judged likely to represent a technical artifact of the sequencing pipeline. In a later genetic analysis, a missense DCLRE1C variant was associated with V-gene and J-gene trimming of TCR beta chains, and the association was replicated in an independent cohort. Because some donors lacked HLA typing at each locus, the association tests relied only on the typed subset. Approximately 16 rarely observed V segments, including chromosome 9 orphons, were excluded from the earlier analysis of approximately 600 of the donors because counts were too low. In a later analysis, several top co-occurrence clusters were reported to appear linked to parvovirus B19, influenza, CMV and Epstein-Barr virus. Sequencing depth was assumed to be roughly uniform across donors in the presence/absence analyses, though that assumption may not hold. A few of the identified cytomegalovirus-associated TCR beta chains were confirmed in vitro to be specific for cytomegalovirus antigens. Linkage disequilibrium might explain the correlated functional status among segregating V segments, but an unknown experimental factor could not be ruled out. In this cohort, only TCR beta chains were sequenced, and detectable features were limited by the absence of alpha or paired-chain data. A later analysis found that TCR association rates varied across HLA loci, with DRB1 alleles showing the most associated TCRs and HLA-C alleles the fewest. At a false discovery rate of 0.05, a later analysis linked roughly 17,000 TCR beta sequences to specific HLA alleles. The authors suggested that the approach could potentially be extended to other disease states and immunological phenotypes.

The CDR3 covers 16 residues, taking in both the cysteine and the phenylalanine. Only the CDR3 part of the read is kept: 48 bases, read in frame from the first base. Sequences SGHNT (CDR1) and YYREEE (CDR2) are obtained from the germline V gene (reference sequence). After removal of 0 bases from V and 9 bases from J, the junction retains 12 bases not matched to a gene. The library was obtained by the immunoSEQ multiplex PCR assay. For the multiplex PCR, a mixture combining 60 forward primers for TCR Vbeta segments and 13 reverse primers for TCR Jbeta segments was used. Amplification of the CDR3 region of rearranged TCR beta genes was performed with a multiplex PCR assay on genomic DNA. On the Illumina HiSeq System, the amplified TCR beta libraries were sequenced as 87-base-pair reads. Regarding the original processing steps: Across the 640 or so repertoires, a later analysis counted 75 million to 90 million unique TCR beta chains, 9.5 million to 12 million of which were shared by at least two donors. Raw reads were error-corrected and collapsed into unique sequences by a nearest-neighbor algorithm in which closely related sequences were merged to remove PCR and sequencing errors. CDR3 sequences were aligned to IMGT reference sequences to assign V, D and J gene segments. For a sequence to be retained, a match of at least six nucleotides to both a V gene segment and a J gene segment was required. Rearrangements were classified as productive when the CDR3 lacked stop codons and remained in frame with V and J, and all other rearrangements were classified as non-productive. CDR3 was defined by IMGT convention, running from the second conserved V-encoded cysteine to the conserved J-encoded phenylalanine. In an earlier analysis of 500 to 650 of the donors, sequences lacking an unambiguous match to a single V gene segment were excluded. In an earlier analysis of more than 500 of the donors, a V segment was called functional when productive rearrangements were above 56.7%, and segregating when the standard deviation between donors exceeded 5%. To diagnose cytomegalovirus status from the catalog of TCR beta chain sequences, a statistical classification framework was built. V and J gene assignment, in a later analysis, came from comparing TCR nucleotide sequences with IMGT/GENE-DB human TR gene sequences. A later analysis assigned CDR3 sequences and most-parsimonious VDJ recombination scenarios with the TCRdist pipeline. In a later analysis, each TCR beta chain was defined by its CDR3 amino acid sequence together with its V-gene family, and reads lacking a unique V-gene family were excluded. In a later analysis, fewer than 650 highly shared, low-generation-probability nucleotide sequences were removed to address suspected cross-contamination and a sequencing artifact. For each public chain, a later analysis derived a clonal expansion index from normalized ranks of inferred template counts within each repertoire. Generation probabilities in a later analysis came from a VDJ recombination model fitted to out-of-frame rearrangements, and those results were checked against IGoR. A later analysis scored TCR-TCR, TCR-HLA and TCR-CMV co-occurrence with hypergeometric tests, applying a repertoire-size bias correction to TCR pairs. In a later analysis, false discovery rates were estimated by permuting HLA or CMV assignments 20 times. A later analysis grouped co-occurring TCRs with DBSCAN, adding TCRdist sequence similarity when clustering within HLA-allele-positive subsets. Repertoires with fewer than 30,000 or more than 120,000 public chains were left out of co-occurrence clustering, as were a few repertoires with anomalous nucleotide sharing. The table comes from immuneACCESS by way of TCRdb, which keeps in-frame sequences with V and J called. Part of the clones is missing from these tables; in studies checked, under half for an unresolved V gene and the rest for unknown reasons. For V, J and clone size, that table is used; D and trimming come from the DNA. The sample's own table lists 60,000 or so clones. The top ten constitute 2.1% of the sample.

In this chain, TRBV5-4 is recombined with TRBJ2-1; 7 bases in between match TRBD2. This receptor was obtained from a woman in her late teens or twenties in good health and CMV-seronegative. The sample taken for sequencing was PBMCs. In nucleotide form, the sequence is TGTGCCAGCAGCTTGGCCGGGGGGTCGGGGTACGGTGAGCAGTTCTTC. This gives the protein CASSLAGGSGYGEQFF.